A selection of T cell receptor beta chains follows, all from one sample in a study of T cell responses to AZD1222 COVID-19 vaccine. Libraries were prepared by immunoSEQ multiplex PCR; TCRdb keeps only in-frame clonotypes and omits some of them. The sample carries approximately 150,000 clones, over 75% recorded once. Sequencing used peripheral blood, obtained 28 days after the second dose of the MenACWY control vaccine. These TCRs come from an adult who received the MenACWY meningococcal vaccine as a control. Each CDR3 is given with its conserved first and last residue. Each record gives: CDR3 length, V gene, clone size, J gene, D gene, CDR3 protein, CDR3 DNA. D genes are given only for firm matches. Size tells how often a clone was seen (once, few, many) or the class of an expanded clone, and some rows leave it out.

length: 13; V: TRBV12-3/TRBV12-4; size: .; J: TRBJ1-3; D: .; CDR3: CASSPSSGNTIYF; DNA: TGTGCCAGCAGTCCCAGCTCTGGAAACACCATATATTTT
length: 16; V: TRBV7-9; size: .; J: TRBJ2-6; D: .; CDR3: CASSLDGWAGANVLTF; DNA: TGTGCCAGCAGCTTAGACGGTTGGGCTGGGGCCAACGTCCTGACTTTC
length: 15; V: TRBV9; size: .; J: TRBJ1-1; D: .; CDR3: CASSVGNGWNTEAFF; DNA: TGTGCCAGCAGCGTAGGGAACGGCTGGAATACTGAAGCTTTCTTT
length: 14; V: TRBV18; size: .; J: TRBJ1-6; D: .; CDR3: CASSSRDANSPLHF; DNA: TGTGCCAGCTCAAGCCGGGACGCTAATTCACCCCTCCACTTT
length: 14; V: TRBV18; size: .; J: TRBJ2-1; D: .; CDR3: CASSPNRDDNEQFF; DNA: TGTGCCAGCTCACCGAACAGGGACGACAATGAGCAGTTCTTC
length: 19; V: TRBV4-3; size: .; J: TRBJ2-3; D: .; CDR3: CASSQDVSRQRTSTDTQYF; DNA: TGCGCCAGCAGCCAAGATGTTTCGAGGCAGAGAACTAGCACAGATACGCAGTATTTT
length: 13; V: TRBV29-1; size: once; J: TRBJ2-7; D: TRBD1; CDR3: CSVEADRGWEQYF; DNA: TGCAGCGTTGAAGCGGACAGGGGATGGGAGCAGTACTTC
length: 21; V: TRBV12-2; size: few; J: TRBJ2-2; D: .; CDR3: CASRYIEQRGSGRANTGELFF; DNA: TGTGCAAGTCGCTACATCGAGCAGAGAGGTTCGGGTCGGGCGAACACCGGGGAGCTGTTTTTT
length: 16; V: TRBV2; size: once; J: TRBJ1-2; D: TRBD1; CDR3: CASSEGSARGVEGYTF; DNA: TGTGCCAGCAGTGAAGGGTCCGCCAGGGGGGTAGAAGGCTACACCTTC
length: 14; V: TRBV14; size: .; J: TRBJ2-7; D: .; CDR3: CASSLGHNSYEQYF; DNA: TGTGCCAGCAGCCTCGGACATAATTCCTACGAGCAGTACTTC
length: 14; V: TRBV6-1; size: .; J: TRBJ2-3; D: .; CDR3: CASSSHQGPDTQYF; DNA: TGTGCCAGCAGTTCCCATCAGGGACCAGATACGCAGTATTTT
length: 17; V: TRBV6-1; size: .; J: TRBJ1-4; D: TRBD1; CDR3: CASSAQGGQTGNEKLFF; DNA: TGTGCCAGCAGTGCCCAGGGGGGCCAGACGGGTAATGAAAAACTGTTTTTT
length: 15; V: TRBV5-1; size: .; J: TRBJ1-1; D: .; CDR3: CASSLGGALGTEAFF; DNA: TGCGCCAGCAGCTTGGGTGGGGCTTTAGGGACTGAAGCTTTCTTT
length: 14; V: TRBV5-1; size: .; J: TRBJ1-1; D: TRBD1; CDR3: CASSFEGQVVRAFF; DNA: TGCGCCAGCAGCTTTGAAGGACAGGTCGTAAGGGCTTTCTTT
length: 15; V: TRBV27; size: .; J: TRBJ2-7; D: .; CDR3: CASSLWPRDRHEQYF; DNA: TGTGCCAGCAGTTTATGGCCCAGGGATCGCCACGAGCAGTACTTC
length: 19; V: TRBV19; size: .; J: TRBJ1-5; D: TRBD1; CDR3: CASSIGMHRGAYSNQPQHF; DNA: TGTGCCAGTAGTATCGGGATGCACAGGGGCGCCTATAGCAATCAGCCCCAGCATTTT
length: 15; V: TRBV24-1; size: .; J: TRBJ2-3; D: TRBD2; CDR3: CATSLGGAGTDTQYF; DNA: TGTGCCACCAGTCTCGGGGGGGCTGGCACAGATACGCAGTATTTT
length: 13; V: TRBV7-3; size: .; J: TRBJ1-1; D: TRBD1; CDR3: CASTRGRGTEAFF; DNA: TGTGCCAGTACCAGGGGGCGAGGCACTGAAGCTTTCTTT
length: 13; V: TRBV7-2; size: .; J: TRBJ2-3; D: .; CDR3: CASSFKSPDTQYF; DNA: TGTGCCAGCAGCTTCAAAAGCCCAGATACGCAGTATTTT
length: 14; V: TRBV7-2; size: .; J: TRBJ2-5; D: .; CDR3: CASTPLGGLETQYF; DNA: TGTGCCAGCACCCCCCTGGGGGGATTAGAGACCCAGTACTTC
length: 14; V: TRBV15; size: .; J: TRBJ2-7; D: TRBD2; CDR3: CATSRTGLAYEQYF; DNA: TGTGCCACCAGCAGAACGGGACTAGCGTACGAGCAGTACTTC
length: 14; V: TRBV27; size: .; J: TRBJ1-1; D: .; CDR3: CASRRRLSGTEAFF; DNA: TGTGCCAGCAGGCGACGCCTATCGGGAACTGAAGCTTTCTTT
length: 16; V: TRBV5-1; size: .; J: TRBJ2-3; D: .; CDR3: CASSLSRGLGTDTQYF; DNA: TGCGCCAGCAGCTTGTCGAGGGGATTGGGCACAGATACGCAGTATTTT
length: 14; V: TRBV5-1; size: .; J: TRBJ2-3; D: .; CDR3: CASRDSPRGDTQYF; DNA: TGCGCCAGCAGGGACTCTCCTCGGGGAGATACGCAGTATTTT
length: 13; V: TRBV28; size: .; J: TRBJ2-2; D: .; CDR3: CASRSSDTGELFF; DNA: TGTGCCAGCAGAAGCAGTGACACCGGGGAGCTGTTTTTT